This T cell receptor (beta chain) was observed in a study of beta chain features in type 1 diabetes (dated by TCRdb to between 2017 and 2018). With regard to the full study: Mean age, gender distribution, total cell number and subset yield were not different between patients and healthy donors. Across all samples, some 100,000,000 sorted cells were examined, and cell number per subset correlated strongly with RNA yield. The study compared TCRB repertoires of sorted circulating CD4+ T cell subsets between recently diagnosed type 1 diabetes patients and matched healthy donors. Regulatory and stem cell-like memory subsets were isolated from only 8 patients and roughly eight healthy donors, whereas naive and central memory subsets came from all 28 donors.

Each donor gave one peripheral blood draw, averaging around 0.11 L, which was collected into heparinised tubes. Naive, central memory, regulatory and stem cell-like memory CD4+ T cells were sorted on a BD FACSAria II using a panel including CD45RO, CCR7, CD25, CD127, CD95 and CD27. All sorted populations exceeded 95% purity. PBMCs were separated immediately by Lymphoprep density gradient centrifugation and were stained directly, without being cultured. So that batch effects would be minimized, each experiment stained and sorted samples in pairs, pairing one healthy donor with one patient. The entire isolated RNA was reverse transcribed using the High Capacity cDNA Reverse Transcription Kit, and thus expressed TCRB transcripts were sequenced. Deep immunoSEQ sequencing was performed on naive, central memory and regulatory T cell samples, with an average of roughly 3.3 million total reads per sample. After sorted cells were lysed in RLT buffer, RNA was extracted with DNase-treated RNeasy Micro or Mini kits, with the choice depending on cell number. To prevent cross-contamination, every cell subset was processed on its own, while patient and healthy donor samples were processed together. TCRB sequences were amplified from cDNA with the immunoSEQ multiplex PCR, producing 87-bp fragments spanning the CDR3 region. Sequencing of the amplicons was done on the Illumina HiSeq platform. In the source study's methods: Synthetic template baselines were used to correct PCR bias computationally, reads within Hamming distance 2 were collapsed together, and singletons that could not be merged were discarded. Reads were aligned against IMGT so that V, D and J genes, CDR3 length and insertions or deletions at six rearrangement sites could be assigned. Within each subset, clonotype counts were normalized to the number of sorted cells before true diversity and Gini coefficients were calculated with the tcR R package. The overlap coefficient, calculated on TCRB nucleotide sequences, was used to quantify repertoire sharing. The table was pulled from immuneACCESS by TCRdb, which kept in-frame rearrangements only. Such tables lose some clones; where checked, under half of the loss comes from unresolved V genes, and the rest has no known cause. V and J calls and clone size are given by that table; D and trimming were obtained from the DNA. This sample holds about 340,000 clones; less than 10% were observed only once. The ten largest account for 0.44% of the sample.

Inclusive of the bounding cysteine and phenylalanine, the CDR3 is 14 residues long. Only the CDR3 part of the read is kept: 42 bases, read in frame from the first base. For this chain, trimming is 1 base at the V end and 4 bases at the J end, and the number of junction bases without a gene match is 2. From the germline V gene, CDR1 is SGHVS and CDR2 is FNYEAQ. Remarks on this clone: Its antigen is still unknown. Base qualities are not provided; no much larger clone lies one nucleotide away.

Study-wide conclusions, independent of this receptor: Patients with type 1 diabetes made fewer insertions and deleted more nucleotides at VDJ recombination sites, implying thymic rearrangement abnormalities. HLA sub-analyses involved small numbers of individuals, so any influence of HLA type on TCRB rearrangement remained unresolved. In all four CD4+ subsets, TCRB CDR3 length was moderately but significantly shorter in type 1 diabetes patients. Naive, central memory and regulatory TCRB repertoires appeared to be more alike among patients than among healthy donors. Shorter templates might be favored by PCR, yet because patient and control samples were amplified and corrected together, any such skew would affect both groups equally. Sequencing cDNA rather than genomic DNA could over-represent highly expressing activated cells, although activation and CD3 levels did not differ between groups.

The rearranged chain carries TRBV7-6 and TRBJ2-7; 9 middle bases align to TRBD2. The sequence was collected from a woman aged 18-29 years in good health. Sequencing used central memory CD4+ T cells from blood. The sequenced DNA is TGTGCCAGCAGCTTAGTGGCGGGAGGGTACGAGCAGTACTTC. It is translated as CASSLVAGGYEQYF.